This entry lists 20 T cell receptor beta chains sequenced from one sample in a study of T-cell reconstitution after alpha-beta-depleted transplantation in children. Researchers prepared the TCRbeta library using unique molecular identifiers, the study reports. A single record per CDR3 protein comes from TCRdb applying MiXCR to the PCR reads. In the table there are hundreds of thousands of distinct CDR3 sequences, approximately 13% of which are singletons. The sequencing used PBMCs, mostly from graft donor cells, collected 360 days after TCRalphabeta/CD19-depleted stem cell transplant. Receptors were obtained from a male patient between 5 and 17 years old who had a stem cell transplant for acute myeloid leukemia, so the T cells may come from the graft donor.

This clonotype was recorded a few times. The CDR3 DNA reads as TGTGCCAGCAGCTTCGCTAGGGGGCAGAATCAGCCCCAGCATTTT. Translation gives CASSFARGQNQPQHF. The chain couples TRBV7-2 to TRBJ1-5, with TRBD1 identical over 7 bases. CDR3 length: 15 residues. After removal of 3 bases from V and 4 bases from J, the junction contained 6 bases not matched to a gene. Germline CDR1 SGHTA, CDR2 FQGNSA. The whole variable domain, remainder taken from reference TRBV7-2 and TRBJ1-5, is GAGVSQSPSNKVTEKGKDVELRCDPISGHTALYWYRQSLGQGLEFLIYFQGNSAPDKSGLPSDRFSAERTGGSVSTLTIQRTQQEDSAVYLCASSFARGQNQPQHFGDGTRLSIL.

This clonotype was picked up a small number of times. The gene calls are TRBV9 and TRBJ2-1; 8 nucleotides line up with TRBD1. The CDR3 spans 15 residues. Looked up from germline, CDR1 is SGDLS and CDR2 is YYNGEE. The junction had 9 bases not matched to a gene; V was cut back by 4 bases and J by 6 bases. The CDR3 DNA reads as TGTGCCAGCAGCCCCCGACAGGGGATGGGCAATGAGCAGTTCTTC. Translation: CASSPRQGMGNEQFF. Full variable domain (outside the CDR3, taken from reference TRBV9 and TRBJ2-1): DSGVTQTPKHLITATGQRVTLRCSPRSGDLSVYWYQQSLDQGLQFLIQYYNGEERAKGNILERFSAQQFPDLHSELNLSSLELGDSALYFCASSPRQGMGNEQFFGPGTRLTVL.

This clonotype was counted a few times. This chain uses TRBV5-1 with TRBJ2-6, with TRBD1 as a possible D gene (5 bases). V lost 5 bases, J lost 2 bases, and 14 bases lay in between. Germline loops: CDR1 SGHRS, CDR2 YFSETQ. The CDR3 runs 16 residues. CDR3: CASSGQPRAGANVLTF. The CDR3 DNA follows: TGCGCCAGCAGTGGGCAACCCAGGGCTGGGGCCAACGTCCTGACTTTC. Filled out from reference TRBV5-1 and TRBJ2-6, the complete variable domain reads KAGVTQTPRYLIKTRGQQVTLSCSPISGHRSVSWYQQTPGQGLQFLFEYFSETQRNKGNFPGRFSGRQFSNSRSEMNVSTLELGDSALYLCASSGQPRAGANVLTFGAGSRLTVL.

This clonotype was observed a few times. The V call is TRBV10-3, the J call TRBJ1-1, with unresolved D. The CDR3 runs to 13 residues. V lost 4 bases and J 5 bases, leaving 11 bases between the germline ends. Per germline, CDR1 ENHRY and CDR2 SYGVKD. This chain's CDR3 is CAISVNAKTEAFF. The DNA for the CDR3 is TGTGCCATCAGTGTTAACGCAAAAACTGAAGCTTTCTTT.

The chain is built from TRBV7-2 and TRBJ2-4, with D possibly being TRBD1 or TRBD2 (6 bases each). The CDR3 consists of 15 residues. V lost 1 base and J lost 14, with 21 bases in between. Per germline, CDR1 SGHTA and CDR2 FQGNSA. CDR3: CASSLVGAWAGLEYF. CDR3 bases: TGTGCCAGCAGCTTAGTGGGGGCTTGGGCGGGGTTGGAGTACTTC. Filled out from reference TRBV7-2 and TRBJ2-4, the complete variable domain reads GAGVSQSPSNKVTEKGKDVELRCDPISGHTALYWYRQSLGQGLEFLIYFQGNSAPDKSGLPSDRFSAERTGGSVSTLTIQRTQQEDSAVYLCASSLVGAWAGLEYFGAGTRLSVL.

There are a few counts of this clonotype. For the CDR3, the DNA is TGTGCCAGCAGCTTAAGGCACACTAGCTCCTACAATGAGCAGTTCTTC. Amino acids: CASSLRHTSSYNEQFF. The rearrangement links TRBV7-3 to TRBJ2-1; a weak D match, TRBD2 (5 bases). CDR3 length: 16 amino acids. Germline V gene sequence: CDR1 SGHTA, CDR2 FQGTGA. V was shortened by 1 base and J by 0 bases, with 10 bases between the two germline ends.

This clonotype appeared a few times. V is TRBV20-1 and J is TRBJ2-5; TRBD1 or TRBD2 may be the D gene (5 bases each). This CDR3 spans 14 amino acids. V lost 5 bases and J 1 base, leaving 14 bases between the germline ends. Germline V gene data show CDR1 as DFQATT and CDR2 as SNEGSKA (reference sequence). In DNA, the CDR3 is TGCAGTGCTTCCCTCTCGGGGCCCCAAGAGACCCAGTACTTC. The encoded protein is CSASLSGPQETQYF.

This clonotype was seen more than once but under ten times. The chain uses TRBV23-1 and TRBJ2-5; unclear D gene. TRBV23-1 falls under the ORF class, with uncertain function. The CDR3 is 13 amino acids. Trimming shortened V by 2 bases and J by 2 bases, and 6 bases separated the two germline ends. This CDR3 is CASSQRIQETQYF. CDR3 nucleotides: TGCGCCAGCAGTCAAAGGATTCAAGAGACCCAGTACTTC.

This clonotype was observed a handful of times. The chain employs TRBV30 and TRBJ2-2, with 10 bases matching TRBD2. J lost 6 bases, V lost 5 bases, and 0 bases had no gene match. The CDR3 extends over 12 amino acids. Germline CDR1 is GTSNPN and CDR2 is SVGIG (reference sequence). For the CDR3, the DNA is TGTGCCTGGCTAGCGGGAGCCGGGGAGCTGTTTTTT. Its protein is CAWLAGAGELFF.

This clonotype was observed at least ten times. The gene calls are TRBV18 and TRBJ2-3; D ambiguous. Germline V CDR1 and CDR2: KGHSH, LQKENI. Trimming removed 8 bases from V and 2 bases from J, with 14 bases in between. This CDR3 region has 14 residues. CDR3 sequence (DNA): TGTGCCAGCAGCCCAGCCGGGCCCACAGATACGCAGTATTTT. Its translation: CASSPAGPTDTQYF.

V is TRBV7-3 and J is TRBJ2-7; possibly TRBD1 or TRBD2 for D (5 bases each). There are 16 residues in the CDR3. CDR1 and CDR2 (germline): SGHTA, FQGTGA. V lost 5 bases, J lost 5 bases, and 22 bases lay in between. The CDR3 sequence: CASSPQRGERGDEQYF. CDR3 DNA: TGTGCCAGCAGCCCACAACGTGGGGAACGGGGCGACGAGCAGTACTTC. The whole variable domain, remainder taken from reference TRBV7-3 and TRBJ2-7, is GAGVSQTPSNKVTEKGKYVELRCDPISGHTALYWYRQSLGQGPEFLIYFQGTGAADDSGLPNDRFFAVRPEGSVSTLKIQRTERGDSAVYLCASSPQRGERGDEQYFGPGTRLTVT.

The CDR3 protein is CASSSSPSGRTFF. The CDR3 nucleotides read TGTGCCAGCAGTTCAAGTCCCAGCGGGAGGACGTTCTTC. The rearrangement joins TRBV6-5 to TRBJ2-1, with TRBD2 matching over 9 bases. The germline V gene encodes CDR1 MNHEY and CDR2 SVGAGI. The CDR3 has 13 amino acids. The ends lost 4 bases at V and 15 bases at J; junction bases unmatched: 10.

Ten or more counts support this clonotype. The chain joins TRBV16 to TRBJ2-1; no firm D call. The CDR3 is 15 residues long. V was cut by 5 bases and J by 0 bases, with 11 bases left in between. Germline values: CDR1 KGHSY, CDR2 FQNENV. DNA of the CDR3: TGTGCCAGCAGCGGGTTCCAAAGCTCCTACAATGAGCAGTTCTTC. It codes for CASSGFQSSYNEQFF.

This clonotype has just a few counts. The V call is TRBV7-9, the J call TRBJ1-2; D possibly corresponds to TRBD1 (6 bases). The V gene's germline CDR1 is SEHNR and CDR2 FQNEAQ (reference sequence). The CDR3 loop spans 13 amino acids. V dropped 5 bases and J dropped 7 bases, with 14 bases sitting between them. The CDR3 region has the DNA TGTGCCAGCAGCCCCTGGCAGGGGCCTGGCTACACCTTC. Translated, it gives CASSPWQGPGYTF. The complete variable domain, with remaining parts taken from reference TRBV7-9 and TRBJ1-2, reads DTGVSQNPRHKITKRGQNVTFRCDPISEHNRLYWYRQTLGQGPEFLTYFQNEAQLEKSRLLSDRFSAERPKGSFSTLEIQRTEQGDSAMYLCASSPWQGPGYTFGSGTRLTVV.

The sample holds a few counts of this clonotype. The chain is built from TRBV6-2 or TRBV6-3 and TRBJ2-1; a possible D gene is TRBD2 (6 bases). V dropped 6 bases and J dropped 6 bases, with 12 bases sitting between them. The CDR3 consists of 13 residues. CDR1 is MNHEY, CDR2 SVGEGT, per germline. This chain's CDR3 is CASSRDSRNEQFF. The DNA of the CDR3 is TGTGCCAGCAGCCGGGACTCGCGCAATGAGCAGTTCTTC.

The rearrangement joins TRBV20-1 to TRBJ2-2; TRBD2 agrees at 11 bases. Germline CDR1 is DFQATT and CDR2 is SNEGSKA (reference sequence). The V segment lost 0 bases and the J segment 3 bases; nucleotides outside the gene matches: 6. The CDR3 loop spans 17 amino acids. The CDR3 sequence is CSARDPLAGAYTGELFF. In DNA, the CDR3 is TGCAGTGCTAGAGACCCACTAGCGGGAGCCTACACCGGGGAGCTGTTTTTT.

The table lists this clonotype with a few counts. This chain uses TRBV20-1 with TRBJ2-7; TRBD2 matches at 10 bases. Germline trimming cut 5 bases from V and 1 base from J; bases unmatched to any gene: 8. The CDR3 has 15 residues. The germline V gene has CDR1 DFQATT and CDR2 SNEGSKA (reference sequence). The CDR3 DNA is TGCAGTGCTGGCCCCGGGACTAGCGTATCCTACGAGCAGTACTTC. Protein product: CSAGPGTSVSYEQYF.

The chain employs TRBV4-1 and TRBJ2-3; D not certain. The CDR3 runs to 14 residues. Germline CDR1 and CDR2: MGHRA and YSYEKL. Trimming took 0 bases from V and 6 from J, leaving 10 bases between them. CDR3 in DNA: TGCGCCAGCAGCCAAGAGAAGCGTAGGGATACGCAGTATTTT. This encodes CASSQEKRRDTQYF.

The table lists this clonotype with a few counts. V gene TRBV25-1 combines with J gene TRBJ1-5; 8 positions match TRBD1. Germline V gives CDR1 MGHDK, CDR2 SYGVNS. The length of the CDR3 is 16 residues. The V and J ends lost 1 base and 2 bases, in that order; junction bases with no gene match: 4. The CDR3 loop reads CASSESKTGGNQPQHF. The CDR3 DNA is TGTGCCAGCAGTGAATCCAAGACAGGGGGCAATCAGCCCCAGCATTTT. The whole variable domain, remainder taken from reference TRBV25-1 and TRBJ1-5, is EADIYQTPRYLVIGTGKKITLECSQTMGHDKMYWYQQDPGMELHLIHYSYGVNSTEKGDLSSESTVSRIRTEHFPLTLESARPSHTSQYLCASSESKTGGNQPQHFGDGTRLSIL.

The V and J genes are TRBV12-3 or TRBV12-4 and TRBJ1-1; D uncertain. The length of the CDR3 is 14 residues. Trimming left V 7 bases short and J 1 base short, with 13 bases between. The CDR3 bases are TGTGCCAGCATCACCTGGGTGGGGAACACTGAAGCTTTCTTT. Translating it yields CASITWVGNTEAFF.